Listed here are 25 T cell receptor beta chains from one sample, sequenced in a study of technical replicates of blood from a handful of donors. Clones were sequenced by immunoSEQ multiplex PCR, and TCRdb holds only the in-frame ones, with some missing. The sample contains around 83,000 clones, 90% to 95% of which appear only once. Input material: T cells isolated from PBMCs. These receptors came from a human donor in good health.

The chain combines TRBV11-2 with TRBJ2-2; D is undetermined. The V gene's germline CDR1 is SGHAT and CDR2 FQNNGV. CDR3 length: 14 amino acids. Deletions cut 1 base from V and 7 bases from J, with 10 bases between. DNA for the CDR3: TGTGCCAGCAGCTTAGCTTCCAGAATCGGGGAGCTGTTTTTT. Translated: CASSLASRIGELFF.

The chain combines TRBV7-8 with TRBJ2-1, with D hard to call. This CDR3 contains 16 residues. Trimming left V 1 base short and J 0 bases short, with 10 bases between. CDR1 and CDR2 (germline): SGHVS, FQNEAQ. The CDR3 region is CASSLEVRSSYNEQFF. The CDR3 DNA reads TGTGCCAGCAGCTTAGAGGTCCGGAGCTCCTACAATGAGCAGTTCTTC.

This clone has a handful of counts. The gene calls are TRBV18 and TRBJ1-1, with 7 bases identical to TRBD1. The CDR3 is 13 residues long. CDR1 is KGHSH, CDR2 LQKENI, per germline. J was trimmed by 3 bases and V by 3 bases; bases with no gene match: 1. As DNA, the CDR3 is TGTGCCAGCTCACCGGGACAGCACACTGAAGCTTTCTTT. Translating gives CASSPGQHTEAFF.

The rearrangement joins TRBV27 to TRBJ1-1, with 7 bases aligning to TRBD1. The CDR3 length is 14 residues. Germline CDR1 is MNHEY and CDR2 is SMNVEV (reference sequence). V lost 5 bases and J lost 10; bases outside the gene matches: 13. The CDR3 loop is CASSPISTGVIAFF. In nucleotides, the CDR3 is TGTGCCAGCAGTCCAATATCAACAGGGGTGATAGCTTTCTTT.

This chain connects TRBV19 to TRBJ2-1; D is possibly TRBD1 (5 bases). V lost 1 base and J lost 9, with 7 bases in between. There are 12 residues in the CDR3. Germline V gene lookup returns CDR1 LNHDA and CDR2 SQIVND (reference sequence). CDR3 sequence reads: CASSIGRGEQFF. In nucleotides, the CDR3 is TGTGCCAGTAGTATAGGTAGGGGTGAGCAGTTCTTC. Supplemented by reference TRBV19 and TRBJ2-1, the full variable domain reads DGGITQSPKYLFRKEGQNVTLSCEQNLNHDAMYWYRQDPGQGLRLIYYSQIVNDFQKGDIAEGYSVSREKKESFPLTVTSAQKNPTAFYLCASSIGRGEQFFGPGTRLTVL.

The chain recombines TRBV7-9 with TRBJ2-5, with D hard to call. Per the germline V gene, CDR1 is SEHNR and CDR2 is FQNEAQ (reference sequence). The CDR3 runs 13 residues. With 3 bases removed from V and 5 bases from J, the gap between germline ends came to 10 bases. For the CDR3, the DNA is TGTGCCAGCAGCTTCTCATCACGGGAGACCCAGTACTTC. It specifies CASSFSSRETQYF. The whole variable domain, remainder taken from reference TRBV7-9 and TRBJ2-5, is DTGVSQNPRHKITKRGQNVTFRCDPISEHNRLYWYRQTLGQGPEFLTYFQNEAQLEKSRLLSDRFSAERPKGSFSTLEIQRTEQGDSAMYLCASSFSSRETQYFGPGTRLLVL.

This rearrangement joins TRBV28 to TRBJ2-1, with 13 bases aligning to TRBD2. J was trimmed by 5 bases and V by 3 bases; bases with no gene match: 7. This CDR3 is built from 17 residues. Looked up from germline, CDR1 is MDHEN and CDR2 is SYDVKM. CDR3 bases: TGTGCCAGCAGTTTGTTAAGACTAGCGGGAGGAGACAATGAGCAGTTCTTC. As protein: CASSLLRLAGGDNEQFF.

The chain combines TRBV28 with TRBJ2-5; 8 bases match TRBD1. Per the germline V gene, CDR1 is MDHEN and CDR2 is SYDVKM. V lost 3 bases and J lost 4; bases outside the gene matches: 7. CDR3 length: 15 amino acids. The CDR3 DNA reads as TGTGCCAGCAGTTTGGCAGGGGGCTGGGGAGAGACCCAGTACTTC. It encodes CASSLAGGWGETQYF.

The CDR3 DNA reads TGTGCCAGCAGCTTCACAGGGGGCTTGACTGAAGCTTTCTTT. Protein product: CASSFTGGLTEAFF. The V call is TRBV7-2, the J call TRBJ1-1, with 9 bases lining up with TRBD1. The CDR3 runs to 14 residues. Germline V gene sequence: CDR1 SGHTA, CDR2 FQGNSA. V trimming: 3 bases; J trimming: 5 bases; junction bases outside the gene matches: 4.

The chain is built from TRBV9 and TRBJ2-1; 10 bases match TRBD2. The V segment lost 3 bases and the J segment 6 bases; nucleotides outside the gene matches: 6. Germline V gene data show CDR1 as SGDLS and CDR2 as YYNGEE. The CDR3 sequence is 15 residues long. CDR3 DNA: TGTGCCAGCAGCGACCCAGCGGGGGGGCTCAATGAGCAGTTCTTC. Translating it yields CASSDPAGGLNEQFF.

V usage is TRBV28 and J usage is TRBJ2-7; D remains ambiguous. There are 15 residues in the CDR3. Germline V CDR1 and CDR2: MDHEN, SYDVKM. Trimming left V 8 bases short and J 7 bases short, with 24 bases between. CDR3 in amino acids: CASCYAQPPKYEQYF. The DNA for the CDR3 is TGTGCCAGCTGCTACGCTCAACCGCCTAAGTATGAGCAGTACTTC.

This chain links TRBV27 with TRBJ2-7, with 9 nucleotides matching TRBD1. The J segment lost 3 bases and the V segment lost 5 bases, leaving 8 bases of the junction unmatched. The CDR3 is made up of 15 amino acids. CDR1 is MNHEY, CDR2 SMNVEV, per germline (reference sequence). In nucleotides, the CDR3 is TGTGCCAGCAGTCCCTCTAGGGACAGGGACTACGAGCAGTACTTC. Translation gives CASSPSRDRDYEQYF.

The rearrangement uses TRBV5-1 and TRBJ2-7; a weak D match, TRBD2 (6 bases). Germline CDR1 and CDR2: SGHRS and YFSETQ. V lost 0 bases and J lost 3, with 13 bases in between. The CDR3 has 15 residues. The CDR3 sequence: CASSLDWPGDYEQYF. CDR3 in DNA: TGCGCCAGCAGCTTGGATTGGCCGGGGGACTACGAGCAGTACTTC.

The rearrangement links TRBV16 to TRBJ1-2; D ambiguous. Trimming left V 8 bases short and J 6 bases short, with 13 bases between. Germline V CDR1 and CDR2: KGHSY, FQNENV. The length of the CDR3 is 12 residues. The CDR3 sequence: CASAARWDGYTF. DNA for the CDR3: TGTGCCAGCGCAGCTAGGTGGGATGGCTACACCTTC.

This clone was found once. The J gene is TRBJ2-1, the V gene TRBV10-2; no clear D. The V end lost 5 bases, the J end lost 3 bases, and 5 bases lay between the germline ends. Looked up from germline, CDR1 is WSHSY and CDR2 is SAAADI. The CDR3 spans 12 residues. CDR3 loop: CASSTVYNEQFF. The CDR3 region has the DNA TGCGCCAGCAGTACAGTCTACAATGAGCAGTTCTTC.

The chain combines TRBV5-1 with TRBJ1-2, with a tentative D call TRBD1 (5 bases). The CDR3 covers 14 residues. Germline V gene lookup returns CDR1 SGHRS and CDR2 YFSETQ. Trimming cost V 2 bases and J 1 base, with 9 bases left between them. CDR3 in amino acids: CASSFDSFNYGYTF. The CDR3 bases are TGCGCCAGCAGCTTCGACAGTTTTAACTATGGCTACACCTTC.

The rearrangement joins TRBV2 to TRBJ1-1; the D gene is possibly TRBD1 (5 bases). V lost 11 bases and J 8 bases, leaving 21 bases between the germline ends. This CDR3 spans 13 amino acids. Per the germline V gene, CDR1 is SNHLY and CDR2 is FYNNEI. The CDR3 spells CAERPWGRQEAFF. The CDR3 bases are TGTGCCGAACGCCCTTGGGGTAGACAGGAAGCTTTCTTT. The whole variable domain, filled in from reference TRBV2 and TRBJ1-1, reads EPEVTQTPSHQVTQMGQEVILRCVPISNHLYFYWYRQILGQKVEFLVSFYNNEISEKSEIFDDQFSVERPDGSNFTLKIRSTKLEDSAMYFCAERPWGRQEAFFGQGTRLTVV.

This clone was recorded once. CDR3 coding DNA: TGTGCCAGTAGTAGTGCGTATGGATCAGGCACTGAAGCTTTCTTT. It specifies CASSSAYGSGTEAFF. The rearrangement uses TRBV19 and TRBJ1-1, with no clear D. Germline V lookup: CDR1 LNHDA, CDR2 SQIVND (reference sequence). This CDR3 spans 15 amino acids. Trimming shortened V by 4 bases and J by 4 bases, and 16 bases separated the two germline ends.

The chain joins TRBV28 to TRBJ1-3; D is possibly TRBD1 (6 bases). The CDR3 has 15 amino acids. Germline values: CDR1 MDHEN, CDR2 SYDVKM. V lost 6 bases, J lost 0 bases, and 12 bases lay in between. The CDR3 sequence is CASSLQGSSGNTIYF. CDR3 coding DNA: TGTGCCAGCAGCTTACAGGGATCCTCTGGAAACACCATATATTTT.

The chain joins TRBV5-1 to TRBJ1-1; D gene unclear. The V gene lost 1 base and the J gene lost 1 base, with 11 bases spanning the gap. The CDR3 spans 15 residues. Germline loops: CDR1 SGHRS, CDR2 YFSETQ. In DNA, the CDR3 is TGCGCCAGCAGCTTGACCCTGACACCGAACACTGAAGCTTTCTTT. Translated, it gives CASSLTLTPNTEAFF.

The gene calls are TRBV7-9 and TRBJ1-2, with D unresolved. Germline values: CDR1 SEHNR, CDR2 FQNEAQ (reference sequence). This CDR3 region has 14 residues. The V gene lost 2 bases and the J gene lost 6 bases, with 13 bases spanning the gap. CDR3 protein: CASSLFQNEDGYTF. CDR3 in DNA: TGTGCCAGCAGCTTATTTCAGAACGAGGATGGCTACACCTTC.

J is TRBJ1-3 and V is TRBV7-6; no clear D gene. Per the germline V gene, CDR1 is SGHVS and CDR2 is FNYEAQ. The V end lost 1 base, the J end lost 0 bases, and 10 bases lay between the germline ends. The CDR3 extends over 16 amino acids. The DNA for the CDR3 is TGTGCCAGCAGCTTAGTCGATCCCAGCTCTGGAAACACCATATATTTT. Amino acids: CASSLVDPSSGNTIYF.

The genes are TRBV4-1 and TRBJ2-7; D is perhaps TRBD1 (6 bases). This CDR3 is 13 amino acids long. Trimming cost V 4 bases and J 3 bases, with 10 bases left between them. CDR1 is MGHRA, CDR2 YSYEKL, per germline. The CDR3 loop is CASSRDISYEQYF. CDR3 nucleotides: TGCGCCAGCAGCCGGGACATCAGCTACGAGCAGTACTTC.

This CDR3 reads CASSLTAGGGNQPQHF. CDR3 DNA: TGTGCCAGCAGCTTAACCGCCGGGGGAGGGAATCAGCCCCAGCATTTT. The rearrangement uses TRBV7-9 and TRBJ1-5; the D gene is possibly TRBD1 (5 bases). Deletions cut 2 bases from V and 4 bases from J, with 15 bases between. The CDR3 spans 16 residues. Germline V gives CDR1 SEHNR, CDR2 FQNEAQ (reference sequence).

V and J are TRBV6-1 and TRBJ1-1; TRBD1 matches at 9 bases. J was trimmed by 8 bases and V by 4 bases; bases with no gene match: 11. Germline V gene lookup returns CDR1 MNHNS and CDR2 SASEGT. This CDR3 has 15 amino acids. The CDR3, as DNA: TGTGCCAGCAGTGGGGCGGGACAGGGATATATCGAAGCTTTCTTT. It specifies CASSGAGQGYIEAFF.